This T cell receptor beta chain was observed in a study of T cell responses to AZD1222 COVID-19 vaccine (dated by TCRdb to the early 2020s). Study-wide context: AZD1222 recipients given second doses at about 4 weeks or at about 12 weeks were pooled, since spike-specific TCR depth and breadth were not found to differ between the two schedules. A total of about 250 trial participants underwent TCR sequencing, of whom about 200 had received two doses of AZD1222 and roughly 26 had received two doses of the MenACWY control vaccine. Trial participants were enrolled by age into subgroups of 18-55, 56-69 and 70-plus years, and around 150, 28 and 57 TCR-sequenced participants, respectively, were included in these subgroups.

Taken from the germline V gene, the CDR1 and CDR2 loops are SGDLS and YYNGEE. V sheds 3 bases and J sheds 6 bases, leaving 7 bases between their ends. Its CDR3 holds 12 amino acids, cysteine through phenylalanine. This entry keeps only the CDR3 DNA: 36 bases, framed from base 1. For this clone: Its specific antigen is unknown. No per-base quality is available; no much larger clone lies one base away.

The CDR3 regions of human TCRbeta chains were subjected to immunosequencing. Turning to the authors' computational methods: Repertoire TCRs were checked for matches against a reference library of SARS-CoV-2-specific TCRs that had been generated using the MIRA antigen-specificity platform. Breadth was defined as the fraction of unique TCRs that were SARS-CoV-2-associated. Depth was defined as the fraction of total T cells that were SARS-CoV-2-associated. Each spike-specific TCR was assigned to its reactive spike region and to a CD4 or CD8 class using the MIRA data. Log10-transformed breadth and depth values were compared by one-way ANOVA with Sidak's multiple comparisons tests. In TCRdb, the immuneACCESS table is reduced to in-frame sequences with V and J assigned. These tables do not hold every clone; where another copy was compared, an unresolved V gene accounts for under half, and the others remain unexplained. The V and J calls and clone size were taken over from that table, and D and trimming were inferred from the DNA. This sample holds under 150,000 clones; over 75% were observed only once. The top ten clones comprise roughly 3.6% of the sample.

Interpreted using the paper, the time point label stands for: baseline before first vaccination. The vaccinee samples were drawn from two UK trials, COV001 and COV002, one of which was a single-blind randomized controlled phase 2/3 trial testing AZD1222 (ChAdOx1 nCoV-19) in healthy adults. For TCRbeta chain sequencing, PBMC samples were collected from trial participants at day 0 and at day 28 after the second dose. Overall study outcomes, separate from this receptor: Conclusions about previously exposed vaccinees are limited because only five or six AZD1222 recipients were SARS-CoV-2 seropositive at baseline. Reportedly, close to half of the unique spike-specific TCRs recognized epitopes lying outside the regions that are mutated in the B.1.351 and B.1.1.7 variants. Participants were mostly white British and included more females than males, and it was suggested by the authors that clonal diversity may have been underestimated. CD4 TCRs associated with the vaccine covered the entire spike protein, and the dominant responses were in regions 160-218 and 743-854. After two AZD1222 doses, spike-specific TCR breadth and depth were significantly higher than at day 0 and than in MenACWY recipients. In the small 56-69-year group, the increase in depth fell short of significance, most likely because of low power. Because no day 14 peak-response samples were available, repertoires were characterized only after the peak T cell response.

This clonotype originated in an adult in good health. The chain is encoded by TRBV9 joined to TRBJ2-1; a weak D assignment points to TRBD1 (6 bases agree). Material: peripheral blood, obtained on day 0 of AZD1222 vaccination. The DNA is TGTGCCAGCAGCGCACAGGGCAATGAGCAGTTCTTC. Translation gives CASSAQGNEQFF. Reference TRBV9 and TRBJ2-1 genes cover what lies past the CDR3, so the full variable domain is DSGVTQTPKHLITATGQRVTLRCSPRSGDLSVYWYQQSLDQGLQFLIQYYNGEERAKGNILERFSAQQFPDLHSELNLSSLELGDSALYFCASSAQGNEQFFGPGTRLTVL.